One T cell receptor (beta chain) is described in this entry. Its antigen is unidentified. The CDR3 totals 16 residues. Trimming cost V 4 bases and J 5 bases; bases outside gene matches: 7. Germline V gene data show CDR1 as SGHRS and CDR2 as YFSETQ. The data derive from a study of T-cell memory formation after mild COVID-19. Whole-study context: Clusters were largely donor specific.

Whole-study results and caveats: Clones shrinking from day 15 to 85 showed even CD4/CD8 mixes; later expanders tilted CD4+. The appearance of some responding clones in pre-infection memory suggested that cross-reactive memory joined. Second-wave clones that peaked on day 37 lacked confirmed SARS-CoV-2 specificity.

TCRdb reprocessed the 5' RACE reads with MiXCR, giving one entry per CDR3 protein. The data contain some 600,000 distinct CDR3 sequences, roughly 17% of them seen just once; the ten biggest clones take up about 7.4%. The chain uses TRBV5-1 and TRBJ1-4, with 11 bases that match TRBD1. The sequence was collected from an adult woman who had mild COVID-19 (a few samples of this study predate the infection). Cell type and time point are not known. Sequencing was performed on PBMCs or a T cell subset sorted from them (not recorded which). The CDR3 reads CASSRTGGAGNEKLFF. CDR3 nucleotides: TGCGCCAGCAGCCGGACAGGGGGCGCGGGCAATGAAAAACTGTTTTTT.